Presented here are 28 T cell receptor beta chains from one specimen sequenced in a study of cytomegalovirus exposure and HLA in healthy donors. The PCR made use of 60 Vbeta and 13 Jbeta primers. Clones were read by immunoSEQ multiplex PCR, and TCRdb kept only the in-frame ones, dropping some. Of around 180,000 clones in the sample, about 80% were seen once. Sequencing input: PBMCs. The receptors originated from a woman younger than 30 in good health and CMV-seropositive.

This chain links TRBV4-3 with TRBJ1-1; 7 nucleotides align to TRBD1. The germline CDR1 and CDR2 sequences are LGHNA and YSLEER. V lost 4 bases and J lost 6; bases outside the gene matches: 11. CDR3 length: 15 amino acids. In DNA form, the CDR3 reads TGCGCCAGCAGCCCCGACAGGGTAACTTTCGCTGAAGCTTTCTTT. It is translated as CASSPDRVTFAEAFF.

Points on this clone: Within the sample, other DNA sequences also encode this same CDR3. V gene TRBV7-3 combines with J gene TRBJ2-1, with D possibly matching TRBD1 (5 bases). Germline CDR1 is SGHTA and CDR2 is FQGTGA. Trimming pared 0 bases from V and 8 bases from J, leaving 14 bases between. CDR3 length: 15 residues. CDR3 loop: CASSLTLAGYDEQFF. For the CDR3, the DNA is TGTGCCAGCAGCTTAACGCTGGCAGGGTATGATGAGCAGTTCTTC.

This clone has a single count. The V and J genes are TRBV2 and TRBJ2-1, with a possible D match to TRBD2 (6 bases). V gave up 2 bases and J gave up 9 bases, with 11 bases separating them. Germline V CDR1 and CDR2: SNHLY, FYNNEI. CDR3 length equals 13 residues. CDR3 protein: CASSEWGDAEQFF. CDR3 nucleotides: TGTGCCAGCAGTGAATGGGGGGACGCTGAGCAGTTCTTC. Based on the CDR3 plus reference TRBV2 and TRBJ2-1, the full variable domain is EPEVTQTPSHQVTQMGQEVILRCVPISNHLYFYWYRQILGQKVEFLVSFYNNEISEKSEIFDDQFSVERPDGSNFTLKIRSTKLEDSAMYFCASSEWGDAEQFFGPGTRLTVL.

The chain couples TRBV6-5 to TRBJ1-2, with TRBD1 matching over 9 bases. Unmatched junction bases numbered 3, after V lost 5 bases and J lost 8 bases. This CDR3 has 12 amino acids. Germline V gene data show CDR1 as MNHEY and CDR2 as SVGAGI. CDR3 sequence: CASSTTGGGYTF. The CDR3 DNA follows: TGTGCCAGCAGTACCACAGGGGGCGGCTACACCTTC.

This clone appeared a single time. The rearrangement joins TRBV5-6 to TRBJ2-1, with D possibly matching TRBD1 (6 bases). The germline CDR1 and CDR2 sequences are SGHDT and YYEEEE. The CDR3 has 15 amino acids. V lost 3 bases and J 6 bases, leaving 16 bases between the germline ends. The CDR3 reads CASSSDSLTFNEQFF. CDR3 DNA sequence: TGTGCCAGCAGCTCGGACAGTTTGACCTTCAATGAGCAGTTCTTC. The entire variable domain, with the rest obtained from reference TRBV5-6 and TRBJ2-1, is as follows: DAGVTQSPTHLIKTRGQQVTLRCSPKSGHDTVSWYQQALGQGPQFIFQYYEEEERQRGNFPDRFSGHQFPNYSSELNVNALLLGDSALYLCASSSDSLTFNEQFFGPGTRLTVL.

This clone was observed a few times. Other DNA sequences in this specimen translate into the identical CDR3. The chain has TRBV4-2 and TRBJ1-1; D remains unclear. Trimming stripped 1 base from V and 2 bases from J, with 11 bases between. CDR3 length: 15 residues. Germline V gene lookup returns CDR1 LGHNA and CDR2 YNFKEQ. The CDR3 here is CASSQAWTGNTEAFF. The CDR3 DNA sequence: TGTGCCAGCAGCCAAGCTTGGACGGGAAACACTGAAGCTTTCTTT.

In DNA form, the CDR3 reads TGCGCCAGCAGCCGCGACGGGGAACAGCCCCAGCATTTT. Its translation: CASSRDGEQPQHF. The chain uses TRBV5-1 and TRBJ1-5; D uncertain. Germline-derived CDR1 and CDR2 are SGHRS and YFSETQ. Trimming cost V 4 bases and J 7 bases, with 12 bases left between them. The CDR3 is 13 amino acids.

V usage is TRBV5-1 and J usage is TRBJ2-5; D ambiguous. The CDR3 extends over 16 amino acids. Germline-derived CDR1 and CDR2 are SGHRS and YFSETQ. The germline V and J ends were trimmed by 2 bases and 3 bases, with 17 bases remaining between them. CDR3 in amino acids: CASSFAWKEQEETQYF. CDR3 in DNA: TGCGCCAGCAGCTTTGCCTGGAAAGAGCAGGAAGAGACCCAGTACTTC. Drawing the rest from reference TRBV5-1 and TRBJ2-5, the complete variable domain is KAGVTQTPRYLIKTRGQQVTLSCSPISGHRSVSWYQQTPGQGLQFLFEYFSETQRNKGNFPGRFSGRQFSNSRSEMNVSTLELGDSALYLCASSFAWKEQEETQYFGPGTRLLVL.

V and J are TRBV4-3 and TRBJ1-4, with D possibly matching TRBD1 (6 bases). CDR3 length: 14 amino acids. Germline-derived CDR1 and CDR2 are LGHNA and YSLEER. Trimming took off 3 bases at V and 7 bases at J, with 12 bases between the two ends. CDR3 sequence: CASSHRNRAEKLFF. The CDR3 nucleotides are TGCGCCAGCAGCCATCGGAACAGGGCTGAAAAACTGTTTTTT.

CDR3 region: CASSLAGGGSYNEQFF. In DNA, the CDR3 is TGCGCCAGCAGCTTGGCCGGGGGGGGATCCTACAATGAGCAGTTCTTC. The chain links TRBV5-1 to TRBJ2-1; 8 bases agree with TRBD2. The germline gives CDR1 SGHRS, CDR2 YFSETQ. The ends lost 0 bases at V and 1 base at J; junction bases unmatched: 3. CDR3 length: 16 residues.

CDR3 protein: CASSLGRGSSYNEQFF. The CDR3 nucleotides are TGTGCCAGCAGCTTAGGACGGGGGAGCTCCTACAATGAGCAGTTCTTC. This rearrangement joins TRBV7-6 to TRBJ2-1, with D maybe TRBD2 (6 bases). Germline loops: CDR1 SGHVS, CDR2 FNYEAQ. V gave up 1 base and J gave up 0 bases, with 10 bases separating them. CDR3 size: 16 residues.

The chain links TRBV7-2 to TRBJ2-3; tentatively, D is TRBD1 (5 bases). Germline values: CDR1 SGHTA, CDR2 FQGNSA. The CDR3 spans 13 residues. V was shortened by 1 base and J by 9 bases, with 11 bases between the two germline ends. The CDR3 loop is CASSLDRRRTQYF. CDR3 DNA sequence: TGTGCCAGCAGCTTAGACAGGAGACGGACGCAGTATTTT.

J is TRBJ1-1 and V is TRBV5-1; TRBD1 agrees at 7 bases. The J segment lost 4 bases and the V segment lost 2 bases, leaving 2 bases of the junction unmatched. The germline CDR1 and CDR2 sequences are SGHRS and YFSETQ. The CDR3 contains 13 residues. The CDR3, as DNA: TGCGCCAGCAGCTTAGACAGGGCCACTGAAGCTTTCTTT. Protein product: CASSLDRATEAFF.

The chain employs TRBV6-5 and TRBJ1-5; D is perhaps TRBD1 (5 bases). Trimming cost V 6 bases and J 0 bases, with 12 bases left between them. CDR1 and CDR2 (germline): MNHEY, SVGAGI. The CDR3 has 15 amino acids. The CDR3 coding sequence is TGTGCCAGCAGACCTCAAGGGGATAGCAATCAGCCCCAGCATTTT. This gives the protein CASRPQGDSNQPQHF.

This chain connects TRBV7-9 to TRBJ1-3; tentative D call: TRBD1 (5 bases). Germline V gives CDR1 SEHNR, CDR2 FQNEAQ (reference sequence). The V end lost 3 bases, the J end lost 8 bases, and 5 bases lay between the germline ends. This CDR3 contains 11 residues. The CDR3 region is CASSFRDTIYF. CDR3 DNA: TGTGCCAGCAGCTTCAGGGACACCATATATTTT.

This rearrangement joins TRBV4-1 to TRBJ2-6, with a tentative D call TRBD1 (5 bases). The CDR3 has 19 amino acids. CDR1 MGHRA and CDR2 YSYEKL come from the germline V gene. V lost 3 bases and J lost 0, with 18 bases in between. CDR3 nucleotide sequence: TGCGCCAGCAGCCAGTCCGCTCTGAGACAGTACTCTGGGGCCAACGTCCTGACTTTC. Its protein is CASSQSALRQYSGANVLTF.

The gene calls are TRBV30 and TRBJ1-5, with D possibly being TRBD1 (6 bases). Germline V lookup: CDR1 GTSNPN, CDR2 SVGIG (reference sequence). V was cut by 7 bases and J by 7 bases, with 17 bases left in between. There are 13 residues in the CDR3. The CDR3 spells CASSGGAYQPQHF. The CDR3 nucleotides are TGTGCCTCCAGTGGGGGGGCCTACCAGCCCCAGCATTTT.

This clone has more than one count but fewer than ten. The chain carries TRBV29-1 and TRBJ1-1, with D hard to call. This CDR3 comprises 13 residues. Germline CDR1 SQVTM, CDR2 ANQGSEA. Trimming took 7 bases from V and 2 from J, leaving 14 bases between them. The CDR3, as DNA: TGCAGCGCCCCATGGGCAGCTAACACTGAAGCTTTCTTT. Translation gives CSAPWAANTEAFF.

The rearrangement links TRBV2 to TRBJ1-6; tentative D call: TRBD1 (6 bases). This CDR3 is 13 amino acids long. The V gene's germline CDR1 is SNHLY and CDR2 FYNNEI. The V and J ends lost 10 bases and 6 bases respectively, with 13 bases between them. CDR3: CATLGGVNSPLHF. In DNA form, the CDR3 reads TGTGCCACCCTTGGGGGCGTTAATTCACCCCTCCACTTT.

This chain connects TRBV25-1 to TRBJ2-5, with 7 bases fitting TRBD1. Germline CDR1 reads MGHDK; CDR2 reads SYGVNS. CDR3 length equals 14 residues. V was clipped by 6 bases and J by 2 bases; unmatched bases: 6. The CDR3 loop reads CASRTPGGQETQYF. The DNA of the CDR3 is TGTGCCAGCAGGACCCCAGGGGGTCAAGAGACCCAGTACTTC.

CDR3 nucleotide sequence: TGTGCCAGCAGCTTGCGCGGTACCTCGGCCGAGCAGTACTTC. Protein product: CASSLRGTSAEQYF. V gene TRBV5-6 combines with J gene TRBJ2-7, with no clear D. From germline, CDR1 is SGHDT and CDR2 YYEEEE. The CDR3 totals 14 residues. Trimming stripped 1 base from V and 6 bases from J, with 14 bases between. Full variable domain (missing parts from reference TRBV5-6 and TRBJ2-7): DAGVTQSPTHLIKTRGQQVTLRCSPKSGHDTVSWYQQALGQGPQFIFQYYEEEERQRGNFPDRFSGHQFPNYSSELNVNALLLGDSALYLCASSLRGTSAEQYFGPGTRLTVT.

V and J are TRBV4-2 and TRBJ2-5; TRBD2 might be the D (6 bases). The V gene lost 0 bases and the J gene lost 7 bases, with 33 bases spanning the gap. This CDR3 has 21 residues. CDR1 and CDR2 (germline): LGHNA, YNFKEQ. DNA for the CDR3: TGTGCCAGCAGCCAAGATTTGGCCCCACAACTCCCAGGACGGGGGAGAGGGACCCAGTACTTC. This gives the protein CASSQDLAPQLPGRGRGTQYF.

V and J are TRBV5-1 and TRBJ1-2; 7 nucleotides align to TRBD1. J gave up 8 bases and V 5 bases, and 9 bases lay outside the gene matches. Per the germline V gene, CDR1 is SGHRS and CDR2 is YFSETQ. This CDR3 comprises 13 residues. Written as DNA, the CDR3 is TGCGCCAGCAGAAAACAGGGGTCGGCAGGCTACACCTTC. The encoded protein is CASRKQGSAGYTF.

V is TRBV6-5 and J is TRBJ2-7; D is perhaps TRBD1 (6 bases). Germline-derived CDR1 and CDR2 are MNHEY and SVGAGI. The germline V and J ends were trimmed by 5 bases and 2 bases, with 7 bases remaining between them. The CDR3 runs to 12 residues. Here the CDR3 DNA reads TGTGCCAGCAGTCAGGGGCCCTACGAGCAGTACGTC. Translated, it gives CASSQGPYEQYV.

A single count supports this clone. The V call is TRBV5-4, the J call TRBJ1-1; a weak D match, TRBD1 (5 bases). There are 15 residues in the CDR3. The ends were cut back, 4 bases at V and 3 bases at J, with 16 bases in the middle. CDR1 SGHNT and CDR2 YYREEE come from the germline V gene (reference sequence). CDR3 sequence (DNA): TGTGCCAGCAGCCCCCTGGACACCGAACACACTGAAGCTTTCTTT. As protein: CASSPLDTEHTEAFF.

The chain has TRBV18 and TRBJ1-4, with D possibly matching TRBD1 (6 bases). CDR3 length: 14 residues. Germline V CDR1 and CDR2: KGHSH, LQKENI. The ends were cut back, 6 bases at V and 5 bases at J, with 13 bases in the middle. The CDR3 loop is CASSPDRQNEKLFF. The CDR3 nucleotides are TGTGCCAGCTCGCCGGACAGACAGAATGAAAAACTGTTTTTT.

This clone appeared a few times. The chain combines TRBV9 with TRBJ2-3, with a possible D match to TRBD1 (5 bases). The length of the CDR3 is 17 residues. Germline CDR1 SGDLS, CDR2 YYNGEE. V was cut by 3 bases and J by 0 bases, with 17 bases left in between. The CDR3 here is CASSDPWGATSTDTQYF. The CDR3 bases are TGTGCCAGCAGCGACCCCTGGGGCGCTACTAGCACAGATACGCAGTATTTT.

The chain recombines TRBV29-1 with TRBJ2-3; no firm D call. Trimming left V 3 bases short and J 12 bases short, with 16 bases between. This CDR3 comprises 12 residues. The germline V gene has CDR1 SQVTM and CDR2 ANQGSEA. The CDR3 loop reads CSVEGTGLPQYF. The CDR3 DNA reads as TGCAGCGTTGAGGGCACCGGCCTGCCACAGTATTTT.